This entry concerns a single T cell receptor (beta chain). Antigen unknown. This record belongs to a study of cytomegalovirus exposure and HLA in healthy donors. The V segment lost 7 bases and the J segment 4 bases; nucleotides outside the gene matches: 5. This CDR3 is 13 amino acids long. Germline CDR1 and CDR2: SGHTA and FQGNSA. The primer mix had 60 Vbeta and 13 Jbeta primers. Per the authors' pipeline: As a later analysis found, there were 78 million or so unique TCR beta chains, of which around 10 million were shared. Assay used: immunoSEQ multiplex PCR; TCRdb lists only in-frame clones, some missing. That table furnishes V, J and clone size, whereas the DNA furnished D and trimming. The sample has 200,000 or so clones; approximately 81% are singletons. Overall study results and limits: Productive rates of about 87% or about 30% were seen for most TCR beta V segments in an earlier analysis. The study recorded 150 to 200 TCR beta chains that were cytomegalovirus-associated. In a later analysis, TCR beta V- and J-gene trimming was associated with a missense DCLRE1C variant.

This clonotype was obtained from a man aged 45 to 65 in good health and CMV-seronegative. J is TRBJ1-2 and V is TRBV7-2; 8 bases line up with TRBD1. Sample: PBMCs. The CDR3 is CASTQGQVYGYTF. CDR3 bases: TGTGCCAGCACCCAGGGACAGGTCTATGGCTACACCTTC.